These T cell receptor beta chains were read from a single sample in a study of beta chain features in type 1 diabetes. Only in-frame clones appear in the TCRdb table, and some are missing; sequencing was by immunoSEQ multiplex PCR. The repertoire consists of approximately 120,000 clones, with almost 40% occurring once and the leading ten covering 0.065%. Material for sequencing was stem cell memory CD4+ T cells from blood. These receptors were obtained from a woman aged 18-29 years in good health. Each CDR3 is given with its conserved first and last residue. A D gene is named only where the DNA matches it firmly. The listing skips clone size in some rows; elsewhere it reads once, few, many or a size class.

D: TRBD2; V: TRBV11-1; size: NA; J: TRBJ2-5; DNA: TGTGCCAGCAGCTCCCTACTACTAGCGGGAGGGCCGGAGGAGACCCAGTACTTC; CDR3: CASSSLLLAGGPEETQYF
D: TRBD2; V: TRBV18; size: few; J: TRBJ2-7; DNA: TGTGCCAGCTCACCTGGACTAGCGGGAGTTCGCGAGCAGTACTTC; CDR3: CASSPGLAGVREQYF
D: NA; V: TRBV30; size: NA; J: TRBJ1-2; DNA: TGTGCCTGGGGTCTGACTCCCGATGGCTACACCTTC; CDR3: CAWGLTPDGYTF
D: NA; V: TRBV18; size: NA; J: TRBJ2-2; DNA: TGTGCCAGCTCACCAAGCCAGGGCGGCACCGGGGAGCTGTTTTTT; CDR3: CASSPSQGGTGELFF
D: TRBD2; V: TRBV27; size: NA; J: TRBJ2-1; DNA: TGTGCCAGCAGTTTCCGGAGCGGGAGGGTTTACAATGAGCAGTTCTTC; CDR3: CASSFRSGRVYNEQFF
D: TRBD1; V: TRBV28; size: few; J: TRBJ1-2; DNA: TGTGCCAGCAGTTTGGGGACAGGGGGGTATGGCTACACCTTC; CDR3: CASSLGTGGYGYTF
D: TRBD1; V: TRBV7-9; size: NA; J: TRBJ2-1; DNA: TGTGCCAGCATCCTACAGGGGTTTAACAATGAGCAGTTCTTC; CDR3: CASILQGFNNEQFF
D: NA; V: TRBV28; size: few; J: TRBJ2-7; DNA: TGTGCCAGCAGTTCCCGTTATAACGAGCAGTACTTC; CDR3: CASSSRYNEQYF
D: TRBD1; V: TRBV11-1; size: NA; J: TRBJ2-1; DNA: TGTGCCAGCAGCCTAGGGACAGGAGGCGATGAGCAGTTCTTC; CDR3: CASSLGTGGDEQFF
D: NA; V: TRBV30; size: NA; J: TRBJ2-2; DNA: TGTGCCTGGATAAGTTGGTCGGCGGCCGGGGAGCCGTTTTTT; CDR3: CAWISWSAAGEPFF
D: NA; V: TRBV9; size: NA; J: TRBJ2-5; DNA: TGTGCCAGCAGCGTCGACAGGCAAGAGACCCAGTACTTC; CDR3: CASSVDRQETQYF
D: TRBD1; V: TRBV11-3; size: NA; J: TRBJ2-7; DNA: TGTGCCAGCAGCTCATGGACAGGGGGTTCCTACGAGCAGTACTTC; CDR3: CASSSWTGGSYEQYF
D: NA; V: TRBV9; size: few; J: TRBJ2-1; DNA: TGTGCCAGCAGCCCCTGGGGTAGCGGCCGATACAATGAGCAGTTCTTC; CDR3: CASSPWGSGRYNEQFF
D: NA; V: TRBV6-5; size: NA; J: TRBJ2-6; DNA: TGTGCCAGCATGTATCAGGGATCTGGGGCCAACGTCCTGACTTTC; CDR3: CASMYQGSGANVLTF
D: NA; V: TRBV7-2; size: few; J: TRBJ2-4; DNA: TGTGCCAGCAGCTTAATCGGCAGGGCGAAACTTCAGTACTTC; CDR3: CASSLIGRAKLQYF
D: NA; V: TRBV5-1; size: NA; J: TRBJ2-3; DNA: TGCGCCAGCAGCTTGTGGGACACTGACACAGATACGCAGTATTTT; CDR3: CASSLWDTDTDTQYF
D: TRBD2; V: TRBV18; size: few; J: TRBJ2-1; DNA: TGTGCCAGCTCGGGAAGCGGGAGCTCCTACAATGAGCAGTTCTTC; CDR3: CASSGSGSSYNEQFF
D: TRBD2; V: TRBV7-9; size: NA; J: TRBJ2-7; DNA: TGTGCCAGCAGCTTAGCTCCTAGCGGGAGATTTTCCGAGCAGTACTTC; CDR3: CASSLAPSGRFSEQYF
D: NA; V: TRBV27; size: once; J: TRBJ1-1; DNA: TGTGCCAGCAGTTGGCGGAGGAACACTGAAGCTTTCTTT; CDR3: CASSWRRNTEAFF
D: NA; V: TRBV5-1; size: few; J: TRBJ1-1; DNA: TGCGCCAGCAGCTCCCTCTCCGGGACAACTGAAGCTTTCTTT; CDR3: CASSSLSGTTEAFF
D: TRBD2; V: TRBV6-5; size: NA; J: TRBJ2-7; DNA: TGTGCCAGCAGAGGACTAGCGGCCTCCTACGAGCAGTACTTC; CDR3: CASRGLAASYEQYF
D: TRBD1; V: TRBV5-4; size: few; J: TRBJ2-1; DNA: TGTGCCAGCAGCCCCCGGGACAGGGTGTGGAATGAGCAGTTCTTC; CDR3: CASSPRDRVWNEQFF
D: TRBD2; V: TRBV6-5; size: few; J: TRBJ2-7; DNA: TGTGCCAGCAGCCGGACTAGCGGATCCTACGAGCAGTACTTC; CDR3: CASSRTSGSYEQYF
D: TRBD1; V: TRBV7-2; size: few; J: TRBJ1-2; DNA: TGTGCCAGCAGCCTAGGGACAGGCCGTGGCTACACCTTC; CDR3: CASSLGTGRGYTF
D: TRBD2; V: TRBV7-9; size: NA; J: TRBJ2-2; DNA: TGTGCCAGCAGCTCCCGGGGGGGGAAAACCGGGGAGCTGTTTTTT; CDR3: CASSSRGGKTGELFF
D: NA; V: TRBV9; size: NA; J: TRBJ1-1; DNA: TGTGCCAGCAGCGTAGGCCTAGGGGCCCTACGGCGGTCTGAAGCTTTCTTT; CDR3: CASSVGLGALRRSEAFF
D: TRBD1; V: TRBV19; size: few; J: TRBJ2-7; DNA: TGTGCCAGTACCAAGTCCCAGAACAGGGGAACCTACGAGCAGTACTTC; CDR3: CASTKSQNRGTYEQYF
D: NA; V: TRBV28; size: NA; J: TRBJ1-4; DNA: TGTGCCAGCAGTTTACCAGGGGTCGGTGAAAAACTGTTTTTT; CDR3: CASSLPGVGEKLFF
D: TRBD1; V: TRBV6-5; size: few; J: TRBJ1-2; DNA: TGTGCCAGCAGTCAATATAAGACAGGGACGATTGGCTACACCTTC; CDR3: CASSQYKTGTIGYTF
D: NA; V: TRBV15; size: NA; J: TRBJ1-2; DNA: TGTGCCACCAGCAGAGAAGGAGGAGGGCGAGGCTACACCTTC; CDR3: CATSREGGGRGYTF
D: NA; V: TRBV7-9; size: few; J: TRBJ1-3; DNA: TGTGCCAGCAGCCCCTGGACACTTTTCTCTGGAAACACCATATATTTT; CDR3: CASSPWTLFSGNTIYF
D: NA; V: TRBV5-6; size: few; J: TRBJ2-1; DNA: TGTGCCAGCCAGCGGGTCTACAATGAGCAGTTCTTC; CDR3: CASQRVYNEQFF
D: TRBD1; V: TRBV18; size: few; J: TRBJ2-1; DNA: TGTGCCAGCTCACCTGGACAGGGGGATTGGAATGAGCAGTTCTTC; CDR3: CASSPGQGDWNEQFF
D: NA; V: TRBV15; size: NA; J: TRBJ2-1; DNA: TGTGCCACCAGCAGAGATCGTTTAGGACAGTACAATGAGCAGTTCTTC; CDR3: CATSRDRLGQYNEQFF
D: NA; V: TRBV5-1; size: NA; J: TRBJ2-1; DNA: TGCGCCAGCAGCTTGGAGGTGTGGCGGAACAATGAGCAGTTCTTC; CDR3: CASSLEVWRNNEQFF
D: NA; V: TRBV15; size: NA; J: TRBJ1-3; DNA: TGTGCCACCAGTGGAGTGGGAATAGGACAGCTCTTCTCTGGAAACACCATATATTTT; CDR3: CATSGVGIGQLFSGNTIYF
D: NA; V: TRBV14; size: NA; J: TRBJ1-3; DNA: TGTGCCAGCAGCCAAGTCCCGGGGTCGGTCGGCACCATATATTTT; CDR3: CASSQVPGSVGTIYF
D: NA; V: TRBV30; size: few; J: TRBJ1-2; DNA: TGTGCCTGGGGTGACCGGGGCTATGGCTACACCTTC; CDR3: CAWGDRGYGYTF
D: NA; V: TRBV6-1; size: NA; J: TRBJ2-7; DNA: TGTGCCAGCACCTCCTTTTCTCGGCAGTACTTC; CDR3: CASTSFSRQYF
D: TRBD1; V: TRBV6-4; size: few; J: TRBJ1-2; DNA: TGTGCCAGCAGTGATGGGACAGTGAACTATGGCTACACCTTC; CDR3: CASSDGTVNYGYTF
D: TRBD2; V: TRBV7-2; size: NA; J: TRBJ2-1; DNA: TGTGCCAGCAGCCAGAGACTAGCGGGAGGGCCAAATGAGCAGTTCTTC; CDR3: CASSQRLAGGPNEQFF
D: NA; V: TRBV6-5; size: NA; J: TRBJ2-2; DNA: TGTGCCTCTCGGAGACCTAGAGGAACCGGGGAGCTGTTTTTT; CDR3: CASRRPRGTGELFF
D: NA; V: TRBV11-2; size: NA; J: TRBJ2-1; DNA: TGTGCCAGCAGCTTAGATCTAATAGTCAATGAGCAGTTCTTC; CDR3: CASSLDLIVNEQFF
D: TRBD1; V: TRBV2; size: NA; J: TRBJ1-4; DNA: TGTGCCAGCAGGACAGGGGCAACTAATGAAAAACTGTTTTTT; CDR3: CASRTGATNEKLFF
D: NA; V: TRBV5-1; size: few; J: TRBJ2-1; DNA: TGCGCCAGCAGCAAGGACTCGCTCAATGAGCAGTTCTTC; CDR3: CASSKDSLNEQFF